This entry lists 16 T cell receptor beta chains sequenced from one sample in a study of beta chain features in type 1 diabetes. Regarding the study as a whole: Within each of all four CD4+ subsets, Type 1 diabetes patients had TCRB CDR3s that were moderately but significantly shorter.

Sequenced material consisted of expressed TCRB transcripts (all of the isolated RNA was reverse transcribed). The method was immunoSEQ multiplex PCR; TCRdb's version includes in-frame clones alone and lacks a portion of them. The sample records 600,000 or so clones, around 12% being singletons. Their antigens are not known. Sequencing was performed on naive CD4+ T cells from blood. These receptor sequences come from a man in his thirties or forties with type 1 diabetes.

Note on this clone: Additional DNA sequences in this sample encode the identical CDR3. The chain combines TRBV7-2 with TRBJ2-7; TRBD1 aligns across 7 bases. V was clipped by 3 bases and J by 0 bases; unmatched bases: 2. Germline CDR1 is SGHTA and CDR2 is FQGNSA. CDR3 size: 14 residues. The DNA for the CDR3 is TGTGCCAGCAGCTTGGGACAGTACTCCTACGAGCAGTACTTC. This gives the protein CASSLGQYSYEQYF.

V is TRBV30 and J is TRBJ1-2, with D unclear. CDR3 length: 13 residues. From germline, CDR1 is GTSNPN and CDR2 SVGIG (reference sequence). V dropped 4 bases and J dropped 2 bases, with 11 bases sitting between them. The CDR3 region is CAWIGVGNYGYTF. The CDR3 region has the DNA TGTGCCTGGATTGGAGTCGGGAACTATGGCTACACCTTC.

The J gene is TRBJ1-2, the V gene TRBV6-5; D may be TRBD1 (6 bases). V gave up 4 bases and J gave up 7 bases, with 16 bases separating them. This CDR3 spans 14 amino acids. Germline CDR1 is MNHEY and CDR2 is SVGAGI. The CDR3 region has the DNA TGTGCCAGCAGTTCAAGGGGACATTACGGTGGCTACACCTTC. It codes for CASSSRGHYGGYTF.

The chain carries TRBV7-2 and TRBJ2-7; perhaps TRBD1 as D (6 bases). V lost 3 bases and J 4 bases, leaving 10 bases between the germline ends. CDR3 length equals 13 residues. Germline lookup yields CDR1 SGHTA and CDR2 FQGNSA. The CDR3 spells CASSFNRAYEQYF. The CDR3 DNA follows: TGTGCCAGCAGCTTCAACAGGGCGTACGAGCAGTACTTC. The whole variable domain, remainder taken from reference TRBV7-2 and TRBJ2-7, is GAGVSQSPSNKVTEKGKDVELRCDPISGHTALYWYRQSLGQGLEFLIYFQGNSAPDKSGLPSDRFSAERTGGSVSTLTIQRTQQEDSAVYLCASSFNRAYEQYFGPGTRLTVT.

The chain employs TRBV11-3 and TRBJ2-1, with 10 bases aligning to TRBD1. The V segment lost 0 bases and the J segment 8 bases; nucleotides outside the gene matches: 4. The CDR3 is 15 amino acids. Germline-derived CDR1 and CDR2 are SGHNT and YENEEA. The CDR3 sequence: CASSLEGTGVHEQFF. The CDR3 region has the DNA TGTGCCAGCAGCTTAGAAGGGACAGGGGTTCATGAGCAGTTCTTC. Based on the CDR3 plus reference TRBV11-3 and TRBJ2-1, the full variable domain is EAGVVQSPRYKIIEKKQPVAFWCNPISGHNTLYWYLQNLGQGPELLIRYENEEAVDDSQLPKDRFSAERLKGVDSTLKIQPAELGDSAVYLCASSLEGTGVHEQFFGPGTRLTVL.

The chain carries TRBV10-3 and TRBJ1-6, with TRBD1 matching over 11 bases. The CDR3 spans 14 residues. Trimming cost V 6 bases and J 9 bases; bases outside gene matches: 4. Germline V gene lookup returns CDR1 ENHRY and CDR2 SYGVKD. The DNA of the CDR3 is TGTGCCATCAGACCGGGACAGGGGGTTTCACCCCTCCACTTT. The encoded protein is CAIRPGQGVSPLHF.

This clone was found a few times. The chain employs TRBV6-1 and TRBJ2-1; tentatively, D is TRBD1 (6 bases). The V end lost 2 bases, the J end lost 7 bases, and 15 bases lay between the germline ends. The V gene's germline CDR1 is MNHNS and CDR2 SASEGT. The CDR3 totals 15 residues. The chain's CDR3 is CASSESGQYLNEQFF. The CDR3 DNA sequence: TGTGCCAGCAGTGAATCGGGACAATACTTAAATGAGCAGTTCTTC.

This clone was recorded a few times. V usage is TRBV9 and J usage is TRBJ2-5, with unresolved D. Looked up from germline, CDR1 is SGDLS and CDR2 is YYNGEE. V was pared by 4 bases and J by 0 bases, with 7 bases between. The CDR3 is made up of 13 amino acids. The CDR3 region is CASSFMYQETQYF. Here the CDR3 DNA reads TGTGCCAGCAGCTTTATGTACCAAGAGACCCAGTACTTC.

The chain couples TRBV18 to TRBJ2-5; D is unclear. Trimming stripped 1 base from V and 3 bases from J, with 6 bases between. The CDR3 has 13 residues. The germline V gene has CDR1 KGHSH and CDR2 LQKENI. The CDR3 bases are TGTGCCAGCTCACCACGAGAGGAAGAGACCCAGTACTTC. Residues: CASSPREEETQYF. The whole variable domain, filled in from reference TRBV18 and TRBJ2-5, reads NAGVMQNPRHLVRRRGQEARLRCSPMKGHSHVYWYRQLPEEGLKFMVYLQKENIIDESGMPKERFSAEFPKEGPSILRIQQVVRGDSAAYFCASSPREEETQYFGPGTRLLVL.

This clone has more than one count but fewer than ten. The chain recombines TRBV10-2 with TRBJ2-3, with TRBD1 matching 7 bases. The germline gives CDR1 WSHSY, CDR2 SAAADI. The CDR3 has 13 residues. V trimming: 6 bases; J trimming: 2 bases; junction bases outside the gene matches: 2. The CDR3 reads CASSGTDTDTQYF. CDR3 DNA sequence: TGCGCCAGCAGCGGGACAGACACAGATACGCAGTATTTT.

This clone has more than one count but fewer than ten. The rearrangement uses TRBV4-2 and TRBJ1-5; D perhaps matches TRBD1 (5 bases). This CDR3 has 14 residues. The V end was cut by 5 bases, the J end by 3 bases, with 11 bases between. From germline, CDR1 is LGHNA and CDR2 YNFKEQ. CDR3 in amino acids: CASSLEGNNQPQHF. The CDR3 nucleotides are TGTGCCAGCAGCTTAGAGGGGAACAATCAGCCCCAGCATTTT.

This clone occurred a few times. This rearrangement joins TRBV9 to TRBJ2-3; 10 nucleotides agree with TRBD2. V lost 0 bases and J lost 4; bases outside the gene matches: 5. Germline values: CDR1 SGDLS, CDR2 YYNGEE. CDR3 size: 16 residues. This chain's CDR3 is CASSVEASGGPDTQYF. The CDR3 coding sequence is TGTGCCAGCAGCGTAGAGGCTAGCGGGGGCCCAGATACGCAGTATTTT.

This sequence joins TRBV7-2 and TRBJ1-2, with D possibly matching TRBD1 (6 bases). Looked up from germline, CDR1 is SGHTA and CDR2 is FQGNSA. The length of the CDR3 is 12 residues. V was trimmed by 2 bases and J by 6 bases, leaving 7 bases between them. The CDR3 here is CASSLRGNGYTF. In nucleotides, the CDR3 is TGTGCCAGCAGCTTAAGGGGGAATGGCTACACCTTC.

This chain joins TRBV25-1 and TRBJ1-4; 8 bases fit TRBD1. J lost 4 bases, V lost 3 bases, and 7 bases had no gene match. The CDR3 has 16 amino acids. Germline assignment: CDR1 MGHDK and CDR2 SYGVNS. CDR3 sequence (DNA): TGTGCCAGCAGTGACTCCCAGGGGGCGCTTAATGAAAAACTGTTTTTT. It encodes CASSDSQGALNEKLFF.

This clone occurred a few times. The genes are TRBV5-1 and TRBJ2-7, with a weak D call TRBD2 (6 bases). V lost 0 bases, J lost 2 bases, and 9 bases lay in between. Germline V gives CDR1 SGHRS, CDR2 YFSETQ. The CDR3 loop spans 14 amino acids. This chain's CDR3 is CASSLAGEAYEQYF. The CDR3 coding sequence is TGCGCCAGCAGCTTGGCCGGGGAGGCCTACGAGCAGTACTTC.

The chain carries TRBV7-2 and TRBJ2-7; D ambiguous. The CDR3 sequence is 14 residues long. The V end lost 1 base, the J end lost 1 base, and 8 bases lay between the germline ends. The germline gives CDR1 SGHTA, CDR2 FQGNSA. The CDR3 region has the DNA TGTGCCAGCAGCTTAGGAGAGTATTCCTACGAGCAGTACTTC. Its translation is CASSLGEYSYEQYF.